This TCR beta chain derives from a study of blood T cell repertoires in COVID-19. For the study at large: Italy, Spain and the United States were the sources of the convalescent and acute COVID-19 samples.

Participant age was 18 to 89 years, and participants resided in roughly 25 US areas. Recovered Cohort 3 donors showed two negative PCRs, clearance, or symptom resolution. As originally analysed: Using reference gene primer amplification, nucleated cell counts were estimated. Generated by immunoSEQ multiplex PCR, the TCRdb table keeps only in-frame clones and is missing some. For V, J and clone size, that table is used; D and trimming come from the DNA. The sample gives about 18,000 clones, around 88% of which show up once; about 5% is in the top ten. The germline V gene has CDR1 KGHSH and CDR2 LQKENI. Trimming removed 6 bases at V and 0 bases at J, with 15 bases between. CDR3 size: 15 residues.

The sequenced material came from PBMCs or T cells enriched from blood (not recorded which). This clonotype originated in a woman in her 30s who had recovered from COVID-19. V and J are TRBV18 and TRBJ2-7; D may be TRBD1 (6 bases). CDR3 in DNA: TGTGCCAGCTCCCAACAGACAGGCGTCTCCTACGAGCAGTACTTC. Amino acid sequence: CASSQQTGVSYEQYF. Full variable domain (missing parts from reference TRBV18 and TRBJ2-7): NAGVMQNPRHLVRRRGQEARLRCSPMKGHSHVYWYRQLPEEGLKFMVYLQKENIIDESGMPKERFSAEFPKEGPSILRIQQVVRGDSAAYFCASSQQTGVSYEQYFGPGTRLTVT.